These T cell receptor beta chains were read from a single sample in a study of T cell responses to AZD1222 COVID-19 vaccine. The table came from immunoSEQ multiplex PCR; TCRdb's copy has only in-frame clones and leaves some out. Here the sample spans over 150,000 clones, roughly nine tenths being singletons. The sequenced sample was peripheral blood, obtained on day 0 of AZD1222 vaccination. Receptors originate from an adult in good health. The CDR3 runs from the conserved cysteine through the conserved F or W. D genes are given only for firm matches. A clone size is listed for some rows: how often the clone was seen (once, few, many), or a class if it is expanded.

>TRBJ2-5|TRBV30|.|.
TGTGCCTGGGCTGAGGACAGTCAAGAGACCCAGTACTTC
CAWAEDSQETQYF
>TRBJ1-6|TRBV19|.|.
TGTGCCAGTACCGTCGGCGAGGGCATCCATAATTCACCCCTCCACTTT
CASTVGEGIHNSPLHF
>TRBJ2-5|TRBV10-3|.|TRBD2
TGTGCCATCAGTGAGGCTTTAGCGGGCCCAGGGACCCAGTACTTC
CAISEALAGPGTQYF
>TRBJ1-4|TRBV5-4|.|.
TGTGCCAGCAGCTTGGGGAGGGAGGAAAAACTGTTTTTT
CASSLGREEKLFF
>TRBJ2-2|TRBV5-4|.|TRBD1
TGTGCCAGCAGCTGGGGACAGGGGGCCGGCACCGGGGAGCTGTTTTTT
CASSWGQGAGTGELFF
>TRBJ1-1|TRBV21-1|.|.
TGTGCCAGCAGCAAACCGGGACAGGGGTGGTCTGAAGCTTTCTTT
CASSKPGQGWSEAFF
>TRBJ1-2|TRBV6-5|.|.
TGTGCCAGCAGCTCGACGGGAGTCTTTAACTATGGCTACACCTTC
CASSSTGVFNYGYTF
>TRBJ1-2|TRBV6-5|.|.
TGTGCCAGCAGAGACTTGGACAGAAACTATGGCTACACCTTC
CASRDLDRNYGYTF
>TRBJ1-5|TRBV7-8|.|.
TGTGCCAGCAGCTTAGTGGGCCCAAATCAGCCCCAGCATTTT
CASSLVGPNQPQHF
>TRBJ2-2|TRBV4-1|.|.
TGCGCCAGCAGCCAAGCTTTGGGGACCGGGGAGCTGTTTTTT
CASSQALGTGELFF
>TRBJ2-5|TRBV6-2/TRBV6-3|.|.
TGTGCCAGCAGTCACCGGGACACCGGAGAGACCCAGTACTTC
CASSHRDTGETQYF
>TRBJ2-5|TRBV11-1|.|.
TGTGCCAGCAGCTTACTCTCCAGGGAGGAGACCCAGTACTTC
CASSLLSREETQYF
>TRBJ2-3|TRBV24-1|.|TRBD1
TGTGCCACCAGTGCCCTCGGGACAGACACAGATACGCAGTATTTT
CATSALGTDTDTQYF
>TRBJ1-4|TRBV25-1|.|.
TGTGCCAGCAGTGACCGACAGTTCGTCCCTGAAAAACTGTTTTTT
CASSDRQFVPEKLFF
>TRBJ2-4|TRBV5-4|.|.
TGTGCCAGCAGCGGTACTGGGAGGAACATTCAGTACTTC
CASSGTGRNIQYF
>TRBJ2-3|TRBV5-1|few|.
TGCGCCAGCTCAAGGACGGCAGCCACAGATACGCAGTATTTT
CASSRTAATDTQYF
>TRBJ1-2|TRBV5-8|.|TRBD1
TGTGCCAGCAGCCTCAGGACAGGGTCTGGCTATGGCTACACCTTC
CASSLRTGSGYGYTF
>TRBJ2-3|TRBV27|few|.
TGTGCCAGCAAAGGGGCGGAGAGATGGGCAGATACGCAGTATTTT
CASKGAERWADTQYF
>TRBJ1-2|TRBV30|.|TRBD1
TGTGCCTGGAGTGTAGGCAGGGGGTTGGTTAACTATGGCTACACCTTC
CAWSVGRGLVNYGYTF
>TRBJ2-1|TRBV29-1|.|TRBD2
TGCAGCGTTCCTGGAAAGCGGGGGGCCCTTTACAATGAGCAGTTCTTC
CSVPGKRGALYNEQFF
>TRBJ1-5|TRBV11-2|.|.
TGTGCCAGCAGCTTAGGGCGGGGGCCCCGCAATCAGCCCCAGCATTTT
CASSLGRGPRNQPQHF
>TRBJ2-7|TRBV4-1|few|.
TGCGCCAGCAGCCAAGATGGGGCGGGGTTTGGTGCCTACGAGCAGTACTTC
CASSQDGAGFGAYEQYF
>TRBJ1-3|TRBV3-1/TRBV3-2|.|.
TGTGCCAGCAGCCACCTTGGAGTAGGGGGAAACACCATATATTTT
CASSHLGVGGNTIYF
>TRBJ2-7|TRBV29-1|.|.
TGCAGCGTTGGGGGTTTCCGCGAGCAGTACTTC
CSVGGFREQYF
>TRBJ1-5|TRBV10-3|.|.
TGTGCCATCAGTGAGTCGGGGGCAGAAGCCCAGCATTTT
CAISESGAEAQHF
>TRBJ2-7|TRBV7-7|.|.
TGTGCTAGCAGCTTAGGTCCGGCAGGGAGCTCCTACGAGCAGTACTTC
CASSLGPAGSSYEQYF
>TRBJ1-6|TRBV9|.|.
TGTGCCAGCAGCGTAGGCCAGCAACTAGGTTCACCCCTCCACTTT
CASSVGQQLGSPLHF
>TRBJ1-2|TRBV27|.|.
TGTGCCAGCAGTTTATCAGGGGACGGAGCTGTCTATGGCTACACCTTC
CASSLSGDGAVYGYTF
>TRBJ2-7|TRBV4-3|once|TRBD2
TGCGCCAGCAGCCATAGCGGGGGACCACCCTACGAGCAGTACTTC
CASSHSGGPPYEQYF
>TRBJ2-6|TRBV6-5|.|TRBD1
TGTGCCAGCAGCCACAGGGGGCTCGGGGCCAACGTCCTGACTTTC
CASSHRGLGANVLTF
>TRBJ2-3|TRBV5-1|.|TRBD2
TGCGCCAGCAGCTTGGGTAGGTCTAGCGGGGCCTCAGATACGCAGTATTTT
CASSLGRSSGASDTQYF
>TRBJ1-6|TRBV4-1|.|TRBD1
TGCGCCAGCAGCCAGCGGACAGGGGGCGATTCACCCCTCCACTTT
CASSQRTGGDSPLHF
>TRBJ2-1|TRBV6-2/TRBV6-3|.|.
TGTGCCAGCAGTTACTCCGGACGGCCTTTCGATGAGCAGTTCTTC
CASSYSGRPFDEQFF
>TRBJ2-5|TRBV7-9|.|TRBD2
TGTGCCAGCAGCAGACTAGCGGAAGAGACCCAGTACTTC
CASSRLAEETQYF
>TRBJ1-1|TRBV6-5|.|.
TGTGCCAGCAGTTCACAGGGAGTGAACGCTGAAGCTTTCTTT
CASSSQGVNAEAFF
>TRBJ1-2|TRBV4-1|once|.
TGCGCCAGCAGCCAAGACTCAGAGGACTATGGCTACACCTTC
CASSQDSEDYGYTF
>TRBJ1-4|TRBV7-9|once|.
TGTGCCAGCTGCGACAGGACTTTTGCAACTAATGAAAAACTGTTTTTT
CASCDRTFATNEKLFF
>TRBJ1-2|TRBV12-3/TRBV12-4|once|.
TGTGCCAGCAGTTTTGGCGCTAACTATGGCTACACCTTC
CASSFGANYGYTF
>TRBJ2-7|TRBV19|.|.
TGTGCCAGTAGTATAGATTACGCCTCCTACGAGCAGTACTTC
CASSIDYASYEQYF
>TRBJ2-1|TRBV19|.|.
TGTGCCAGTAGTATGAGCTCCTACAATGAGCAGTTCTTC
CASSMSSYNEQFF
>TRBJ1-4|TRBV30|.|TRBD1
TGTGCCTGGGGAGGGACAGTCACTAATGAAAAACTGTTTTTT
CAWGGTVTNEKLFF
>TRBJ2-5|TRBV6-5|.|.
TGTGCCAGCAGTTACTCTTCGGCAGGGAAAGAGACCCAGTACTTC
CASSYSSAGKETQYF
>TRBJ2-1|TRBV27|.|.
TGTGCCAGCAGTTTTCAGGGGACCTACAATGAGCAGTTCTTC
CASSFQGTYNEQFF
>TRBJ2-3|TRBV25-1|.|.
TGTGCCAGCAGTGAAGGGACATACAGCACAGATACGCAGTATTTT
CASSEGTYSTDTQYF
>TRBJ1-2|TRBV27|.|.
TGTGCCAGCAGTTTCGGGCAGGGAACTAACTATGGCTACACCTTC
CASSFGQGTNYGYTF
>TRBJ2-1|TRBV30|.|.
TGTGCCTGGAGTGTAGGACATGAGCAGTTCTTC
CAWSVGHEQFF
>TRBJ1-1|TRBV5-1|.|.
TGCGCCAGCAGCTTAGGCAGGGGGAACACTGAAGCTTTCTTT
CASSLGRGNTEAFF
>TRBJ2-2|TRBV29-1|once|.
TGCAGCGTTGAGGCAGGGGTCGGCACCGGGGAGCTGTTTTTT
CSVEAGVGTGELFF
>TRBJ1-2|TRBV28|.|.
TGTGCCAGCAGGGAGATAGCTAACTATGGCTACACCTTC
CASREIANYGYTF
>TRBJ2-5|TRBV20-1|.|.
TGCAGTCGGTGGGTCCGCGAGACCCAGTACTTC
CSRWVRETQYF
>TRBJ1-2|TRBV11-2|few|TRBD1
TGTGCCAGCAGCGAGACAGGGGAAGTTAACTATGGCTACACCTTC
CASSETGEVNYGYTF